This entry is about one T cell receptor (beta chain). One junction end disagrees with the germline gene, perhaps due to a read error. Within the sample, other DNA sequences also encode this same CDR3. Original handling: By means of reference gene primer amplification, nucleated cell counts were estimated. Sequenced by immunoSEQ multiplex PCR; TCRdb stores in-frame clones only, minus some. D and trimming come from the DNA, and the V and J calls and clone size come from that table. This sample has 200,000 to 250,000 clones; over 75% occur once, and the top ten carry 9.1%. The CDR3 is made up of 16 amino acids. Per the germline V gene, CDR1 is SGHTA and CDR2 is FQGNSA. These data belong to a study of blood T cell repertoires in COVID-19. Study-level background: Researchers got acute and convalescent COVID-19 samples from the United States, Italy and Spain. PBMCs, B-cell-depleted T cells, or T cells were the source of the cDNA or gDNA that made up the material.

Participant-reported clinical history was the basis for cohort assignment. Sequenced sample: PBMCs or T cells enriched from blood (not recorded which). The J gene is TRBJ1-4, the V gene TRBV7-2, with 9 bases that match TRBD1. This TCR was recovered from a woman aged 50 to 65 with acute COVID-19. CDR3 sequence reads: CASSLGGQGTNEKLFF. The CDR3 nucleotides read TGTGCTAGCAGCTTAGGGGGACAGGGAACTAATGAAAAACTGTTTTTT.